This TCR beta chain was recovered during a study of blood T cell repertoires in COVID-19. Study background: Acute and convalescent COVID-19 specimens originated in the United States, Italy and Spain.

TCRdb's table, derived via immunoSEQ multiplex PCR, lists solely in-frame clones and lacks some. Of about 200,000 clones listed, approximately 78% were seen once; the top ten hold 8.2%. Germline values: CDR1 MNHEY, CDR2 SMNVEV (reference sequence). The CDR3 extends over 16 amino acids. V shed 3 bases and J shed 3 bases, with 18 bases lying between them. The sample consisted of peripheral blood. The rearrangement links TRBV27 to TRBJ2-7; maybe TRBD1 (6 bases). The clonotype comes from a woman over 75 with COVID-19, enrolled during active disease. This CDR3 is CASSLSQGTLIYEQYF. DNA for the CDR3: TGTGCCAGCAGTTTGTCTCAGGGGACCCTAATCTACGAGCAGTACTTC.